Each of the 32 T cell receptor beta chains below was sequenced from the same sample in a study of T cell clonality in common variable immunodeficiency. Data came from immunoSEQ multiplex PCR; TCRdb stores just in-frame clones and leaves some out. The sample presents about 37,000 clones, none singletons. What was sequenced was peripheral blood mononuclear cells. All receptors come from a person between 18 and 75 years old in good health.

This clone appeared many times. The read stops 3 residues short of the end of the CDR3; the missing end is completed from the germline J gene. This chain joins TRBV18 and TRBJ1-6; D is undetermined. The V end lost 2 bases, the J end lost 5 bases, and 4 bases lay between the germline ends. Germline V gene data show CDR1 as KGHSH and CDR2 as LQKENI. This CDR3 is 13 amino acids long. Incomplete CDR3 DNA: TGTGCCAGCTCACCAGCAGATAATTCACCC. Its protein is CASSPADNSP. The whole CDR3 protein reads CASSPADNSPLHF.

This clone was recorded at least ten times. The CDR3 end is not reached by the read, which stops 3 residues before it; the germline J gene fills it in. This chain connects TRBV18 to TRBJ2-7, with 11 bases aligning to TRBD1. After removal of 3 bases from V and 3 bases from J, the junction contained 1 base not matched to a gene. This CDR3 is 14 amino acids long. Germline V gives CDR1 KGHSH, CDR2 LQKENI. Partial CDR3 DNA: TGTGCCAGCTCACCGGGACAGGGGGTCTACGAG. Translation: CASSPGQGVYE. The whole CDR3 region reads CASSPGQGVYEQYF.

This clone was observed many times. The read finishes 3 residues shy of the CDR3 end, and the germline J gene is used to complete it. This chain uses TRBV5-1 with TRBJ1-2; tentatively, D is TRBD1 (5 bases). The CDR3 extends over 13 amino acids. In germline, CDR1 is SGHRS, CDR2 YFSETQ. Trimming pared 5 bases from V and 0 bases from J, leaving 8 bases between. The chain's CDR3 is CASSPGTNYGYTF. The part of the CDR3 DNA that was read is TGCGCCAGCAGTCCAGGGACTAACTATGGC.

This clone came up many times. The CDR3 is cut off 3 residues early in the read; its end comes from the germline J gene. The chain employs TRBV10-3 and TRBJ2-7; 7 nucleotides align to TRBD1. J lost 6 bases, V lost 5 bases, and 7 bases had no gene match. This CDR3 has 13 amino acids. The V gene's germline CDR1 is ENHRY and CDR2 SYGVKD. Here the CDR3 reads CAISTRQGSEQYF. The part of the CDR3 DNA that was read is TGTGCCATCAGTACCAGACAGGGCTCCGAG.

This clone showed up many times. The missing CDR3 end, 3 residues past where the read stops, is filled in from the germline J gene. The chain employs TRBV2 and TRBJ1-1; TRBD1 agrees at 11 bases. Germline V gene lookup returns CDR1 SNHLY and CDR2 FYNNEI. CDR3 length: 17 residues. With 1 base clipped from V and 0 bases from J, the junction kept 4 bases outside the gene matches. The sequenced part of the CDR3 DNA is TGTGCCAGCAGTGAAGGGACAGGGGGCGGGATGAACACTGAA. It is translated as CASSEGTGGGMNTE. The whole CDR3 region reads CASSEGTGGGMNTEAFF.

The sample holds many counts of this clone. The CDR3 goes on 3 residues after the read ends, and that part is filled in from the germline J gene. V gene TRBV30 combines with J gene TRBJ1-5; TRBD1 matches 10 bases. This CDR3 comprises 16 residues. J gave up 6 bases and V 0 bases, and 8 bases lay outside the gene matches. Germline CDR1 is GTSNPN and CDR2 is SVGIG (reference sequence). The DNA read from the CDR3 is TGTGCCTGGAGTGTACGGGACAGGGGAGTGGGTCAGCCC. As protein: CAWSVRDRGVGQP. The whole CDR3 reads CAWSVRDRGVGQPQHF. The full variable domain, rest sourced from reference TRBV30 and TRBJ1-5, is SQTIHQWPATLVQPVGSPLSLECTVEGTSNPNLYWYRQAAGRGLQLLFYSVGIGQISSEVPQNLSASRPQDRQFILSSKKLLLSDSGFYLCAWSVRDRGVGQPQHFGDGTRLSIL.

This clone has a count of ten or more. The CDR3 goes on 3 residues after the read ends, and that part is filled in from the germline J gene. The chain combines TRBV2 with TRBJ1-5; possible D gene TRBD1, 5 bases. Germline V lookup: CDR1 SNHLY, CDR2 FYNNEI. V lost 6 bases to trimming and J lost 6 bases, with 18 bases between them. The CDR3 is 15 amino acids. CDR3 DNA, as far as it was read: TGTGCCAGCAGGGAGGGGAGGGCAGTAGGTCAGCCC. It encodes CASREGRAVGQP. The full-length CDR3 reads as CASREGRAVGQPQHF.

As to this clone: The sequence runs out 3 residues before the end of the CDR3; the remainder is reconstructed from the germline J gene. The V gene is TRBV2, the J gene TRBJ1-1; the D is unclear. The germline V gene encodes CDR1 SNHLY and CDR2 FYNNEI. The ends were cut back, 5 bases at V and 6 bases at J, with 7 bases in the middle. This CDR3 contains 11 residues. CDR3 DNA, as far as it was read: TGTGCCAGCAGTAGCGTCGCTGAA. Its protein is CASSSVAE. The whole CDR3 sequence reads CASSSVAEAFF.

This clone has a count of ten or more. The CDR3 goes on 3 residues after the read ends, and that part is filled in from the germline J gene. The rearrangement links TRBV19 to TRBJ2-1, with 13 bases fitting TRBD2. The V gene's germline CDR1 is LNHDA and CDR2 SQIVND (reference sequence). Unmatched junction bases numbered 14, after V lost 5 bases and J lost 7 bases. The CDR3 has 18 amino acids. The CDR3 DNA, read in part, is TGTGCCAGTAGTCTAGGAGGACTAGCGGGAGTAGGGTATAATGAG. It codes for CASSLGGLAGVGYNE. The entire CDR3 reads CASSLGGLAGVGYNEQFF.

This clone showed up many times. The read terminates 3 residues ahead of where the CDR3 ends, so the germline J gene completes it. The chain is built from TRBV5-1 and TRBJ1-3; the D is unclear. Trimming removed 3 bases from V and 0 bases from J, with 10 bases in between. There are 15 residues in the CDR3. CDR1 is SGHRS and CDR2 is YFSETQ in the germline V gene. CDR3 residues: CASSSGLNSGNTIYF. Partial CDR3 DNA: TGCGCCAGCAGCTCTGGACTGAACTCTGGAAACACC.

This clone has at least ten counts. The CDR3 extends 3 residues past the end of the read, so its final part is completed from the germline J gene. The chain links TRBV20-1 to TRBJ1-1, with TRBD1 identical over 8 bases. The germline CDR1 and CDR2 sequences are DFQATT and SNEGSKA (reference sequence). Germline trimming cut 4 bases from V and 4 bases from J; bases unmatched to any gene: 14. The CDR3 consists of 16 residues. The CDR3: CSATRQGIRGSTEAFF. CDR3 bases read: TGCAGTGCTACTAGACAGGGGATAAGGGGTAGCACTGAA.

This clone was seen repeatedly, ten times or more. The read finishes 3 residues shy of the CDR3 end, and the germline J gene is used to complete it. The J gene is TRBJ1-3, the V gene TRBV20-1, with D possibly being TRBD1 (6 bases). The CDR3 covers 15 residues. V dropped 3 bases and J dropped 2 bases, with 14 bases sitting between them. Germline loops: CDR1 DFQATT, CDR2 SNEGSKA (reference sequence). The DNA read from the CDR3 is TGCAGTGCTAGTCCGCAGGGGACGACTGGAAACACC. This translates into CSASPQGTTGNT. The entire CDR3 sequence reads CSASPQGTTGNTIYF.

This clone appeared many times. The read ends 3 residues early relative to the CDR3; the germline J gene fills the gap. This chain joins TRBV18 and TRBJ2-2, with 10 bases identical to TRBD2. With 3 bases clipped from V and 6 bases from J, the junction kept 10 bases outside the gene matches. This CDR3 spans 17 amino acids. Germline lookup yields CDR1 KGHSH and CDR2 LQKENI. CDR3 amino acids: CASSPAQGLARPGELFF. The CDR3 bases that were read are TGTGCCAGCTCACCGGCTCAGGGACTAGCGAGGCCCGGGGAG. Drawing the rest from reference TRBV18 and TRBJ2-2, the complete variable domain is NAGVMQNPRHLVRRRGQEARLRCSPMKGHSHVYWYRQLPEEGLKFMVYLQKENIIDESGMPKERFSAEFPKEGPSILRIQQVVRGDSAAYFCASSPAQGLARPGELFFGEGSRLTVL.

This clone came up many times. Its ends do not fully match the called genes, so a read error is possible. The missing CDR3 end, 3 residues past where the read stops, is filled in from the germline J gene. V gene TRBV28 combines with J gene TRBJ1-4; D ambiguous. Per the germline V gene, CDR1 is MDHEN and CDR2 is SYDVKM. This CDR3 is 12 amino acids long. Partial CDR3 DNA: TGTGCCAGCAGTCAACGGGGTGAAGAA. It yields the protein CASSQRGEE. The whole CDR3 protein reads CASSQRGEELFF.

This clone was recorded many times. The read ends 3 residues shy of where the CDR3 ends; the end is completed using the germline J gene. This chain connects TRBV20-1 to TRBJ1-1; TRBD1 agrees at 10 bases. In germline, CDR1 is DFQATT, CDR2 SNEGSKA (reference sequence). The ends lost 5 bases at V and 1 base at J; junction bases unmatched: 4. The CDR3 covers 14 residues. The part of the CDR3 DNA that was read is TGCAGTGCTGGGTGGACAGGGGGGAACACTGAA. Its translation: CSAGWTGGNTE. The whole CDR3 region reads CSAGWTGGNTEAFF.

There are many counts of this clone. The read terminates 3 residues before the CDR3 end, so the remaining end is supplied by the germline J gene. The chain is built from TRBV20-1 and TRBJ2-3; 8 positions match TRBD2. The germline CDR1 and CDR2 sequences are DFQATT and SNEGSKA (reference sequence). The CDR3 covers 16 residues. With V trimmed by 0 bases and J by 1 base, 6 bases remained unmatched. CDR3: CSARDLWREGTDTQYF. The DNA read from the CDR3 is TGCAGTGCTAGAGATCTTTGGCGGGAGGGCACAGATACG.

This clone appeared many times. Coverage ceases 3 residues before the CDR3 finishes, and the germline J gene fills in the end. The rearrangement links TRBV28 to TRBJ1-3; D unresolved. The CDR3 is 15 residues long. V was clipped by 3 bases and J by 0 bases, with 9 bases between them. The V gene's germline CDR1 is MDHEN and CDR2 SYDVKM. The sequenced part of the CDR3 DNA is TGTGCCAGCAGTTTTTCCAGAAACTCTGGAAACACC. Protein sequence: CASSFSRNSGNT. The full CDR3 protein reads CASSFSRNSGNTIYF.

There are many counts of this clone. The read terminates 3 residues ahead of where the CDR3 ends, so the germline J gene completes it. J is TRBJ1-1 and V is TRBV5-1; 12 bases match TRBD1. J lost 5 bases, V lost 4 bases, and 9 bases had no gene match. CDR1 SGHRS and CDR2 YFSETQ come from the germline V gene. This CDR3 is built from 16 residues. The covered CDR3 bases are TGCGCCAGCAGCCCCGCGGGACAGGGGGCAAGGACTGAA. This sequence encodes CASSPAGQGARTE. The full-length CDR3 reads as CASSPAGQGARTEAFF.

This clone was counted ten times or more. The sequence runs out 3 residues before the end of the CDR3; the remainder is reconstructed from the germline J gene. This sequence joins TRBV5-5 and TRBJ1-2; D not certain. This CDR3 comprises 14 residues. Germline lookup yields CDR1 SGHKS and CDR2 YYEKEE (reference sequence). Trimming took off 0 bases at V and 3 bases at J, with 9 bases between the two ends. The CDR3 reads CASSLEQTYYGYTF. The sequenced CDR3 bases are TGTGCCAGCAGCTTGGAACAGACCTACTATGGC.

This clone was recorded at least ten times. The read falls 3 residues short of the CDR3 end, and the missing part is taken from the germline J gene. The rearrangement links TRBV6-4 to TRBJ2-5; 7 bases align to TRBD2. There are 16 residues in the CDR3. The V segment lost 0 bases and the J segment 4 bases; nucleotides outside the gene matches: 8. Germline V gives CDR1 MRHNA, CDR2 SNTAGT. Incomplete CDR3 DNA: TGTGCCAGCAGTGACTCGGCTAGCGGAGAGACAGAGACC. Protein: CASSDSASGETET. The entire CDR3 is CASSDSASGETETQYF.

This clone was found many times. The sequenced fragment ends 3 residues before the CDR3 boundary, so the rest is inferred from the germline J gene. The chain combines TRBV4-1 with TRBJ1-6; 7 bases align to TRBD1. The CDR3 sequence is 17 residues long. The V and J ends lost 2 bases and 8 bases, in that order; junction bases with no gene match: 12. Germline V gene lookup returns CDR1 MGHRA and CDR2 YSYEKL. CDR3 protein: CASSQTPTGAGDSPLHF. The sequenced part of the CDR3 DNA is TGCGCCAGCAGCCAAACCCCTACAGGGGCCGGGGATTCACCC.

This clone was seen repeatedly, ten times or more. The CDR3 is CASSLYGPGAGANVLTF. Incomplete CDR3 DNA: TGCGCCAGCAGCTTGTATGGGCCGGGGGCTGGGGCCAACGTC. V is TRBV5-1 and J is TRBJ2-6, with D maybe TRBD2 (6 bases). The read finishes 3 residues shy of the CDR3 end, and the germline J gene is used to complete it. Per germline, CDR1 SGHRS and CDR2 YFSETQ. The length of the CDR3 is 17 residues. V was pared by 1 base and J by 2 bases, with 13 bases between.

This clone was seen ten or more times. The read stops 3 residues short of the end of the CDR3; the missing end is completed from the germline J gene. The V gene is TRBV5-1, the J gene TRBJ2-3; 9 positions match TRBD2. V dropped 4 bases and J dropped 1; count of bases not matched to a gene: 4. Germline-derived CDR1 and CDR2 are SGHRS and YFSETQ. The CDR3 consists of 15 residues. The CDR3 bases that were read are TGCGCCAGCAGCCGTTTAGCGGGGGGCACAGATACG. Its protein product is CASSRLAGGTDT. The full CDR3 reads CASSRLAGGTDTQYF. Full variable domain (rest looked up from reference TRBV5-1 and TRBJ2-3): KAGVTQTPRYLIKTRGQQVTLSCSPISGHRSVSWYQQTPGQGLQFLFEYFSETQRNKGNFPGRFSGRQFSNSRSEMNVSTLELGDSALYLCASSRLAGGTDTQYFGPGTRLTVL.

This clone was counted at least ten times. The CDR3 extends 3 residues past the end of the read, so its final part is completed from the germline J gene. The V gene is TRBV19, the J gene TRBJ2-4; tentative D call: TRBD1 (5 bases). V gave up 3 bases and J gave up 1 base, with 13 bases separating them. CDR1 is LNHDA, CDR2 SQIVND, per germline (reference sequence). The CDR3 covers 16 residues. CDR3 sequence: CASSIGARLAKNIQYF. The DNA read from the CDR3 is TGTGCCAGTAGTATTGGGGCGAGGTTGGCCAAAAACATT. The full variable domain, completed using reference TRBV19 and TRBJ2-4, is DGGITQSPKYLFRKEGQNVTLSCEQNLNHDAMYWYRQDPGQGLRLIYYSQIVNDFQKGDIAEGYSVSREKKESFPLTVTSAQKNPTAFYLCASSIGARLAKNIQYFGAGTRLSVL.

In its sample, this clone was seen many times. The read is 3 residues too short to cover the CDR3 end, so that end is filled in from the germline J gene. This rearrangement joins TRBV27 to TRBJ1-4, with D possibly matching TRBD1 (5 bases). This CDR3 spans 13 amino acids. Trimming took 7 bases from V and 8 from J, leaving 14 bases between them. Germline V gene sequence: CDR1 MNHEY, CDR2 SMNVEV (reference sequence). The CDR3 loop is CASKGRAREKLFF. The sequenced CDR3 bases are TGTGCCAGCAAGGGCAGGGCTCGCGAAAAA. Together with reference TRBV27 and TRBJ1-4, the CDR3 gives the full variable domain: EAQVTQNPRYLITVTGKKLTVTCSQNMNHEYMSWYRQDPGLGLRQIYYSMNVEVTDKGDVPEGYKVSRKEKRNFPLILESPSPNQTSLYFCASKGRAREKLFFGSGTQLSVL.

Many counts were recorded for this clone. The read ends 3 residues shy of where the CDR3 ends; the end is completed using the germline J gene. The rearrangement links TRBV6-2 or TRBV6-3 to TRBJ2-1; TRBD2 might be the D (7 bases). The germline gives CDR1 MNHEY, CDR2 SVGEGT. The CDR3 spans 14 residues. Trimming shortened V by 8 bases and J by 1 base, and 12 bases separated the two germline ends. The covered CDR3 bases are TGTGCCAGCGGGAGGGGGATTTCCTACAATGAG. This sequence encodes CASGRGISYNE. The CDR3 in its entirety is CASGRGISYNEQFF.

This clone occurred many times. Its ends do not fully match the called genes, so a read error is possible. The CDR3 end is not reached by the read, which stops 3 residues before it; the germline J gene fills it in. The chain is built from TRBV7-7 and TRBJ2-5; possibly TRBD2 for D (5 bases). In germline, CDR1 is SSHAT, CDR2 FNYEAQ (reference sequence). The CDR3 runs to 14 residues. This CDR3 reads CASSSPGRSETQYF. The sequenced CDR3 bases are TGTGCTAGCAGCTCTCCGGGGAGATCGGAGACC.

In this sample, this clone turned up many times. The read ends 3 residues early relative to the CDR3; the germline J gene fills the gap. This sequence joins TRBV10-1 and TRBJ2-3; D is perhaps TRBD2 (7 bases). The V gene lost 2 bases and the J gene lost 0 bases, with 12 bases spanning the gap. CDR3 length: 16 amino acids. Germline V gives CDR1 WNHNN, CDR2 SYGVQD (reference sequence). The chain's CDR3 is CASSETRGASTDTQYF. The sequenced CDR3 bases are TGCGCCAGCAGTGAGACCCGGGGGGCTAGCACAGATACG.

Many counts were recorded for this clone. This chain's CDR3 is CASSLRLDNEQFF. Partial CDR3 DNA: TGTGCCAGCAGCCTTCGACTTGACAATGAG. The genes are TRBV14 and TRBJ2-1; D is uncertain. Read data end 3 residues before the CDR3 end; the end is taken from the germline J gene. Per the germline V gene, CDR1 is SGHDN and CDR2 is FVKESK. With 4 bases removed from V and 5 bases from J, the gap between germline ends came to 9 bases. The CDR3 extends over 13 amino acids.

The table lists this clone with many counts. The CDR3 is cut off 3 residues early in the read; its end comes from the germline J gene. This chain uses TRBV20-1 with TRBJ2-5; 14 positions match TRBD2. CDR1 and CDR2 from the germline V gene are DFQATT and SNEGSKA (reference sequence). The trim removed 3 bases at V and 5 bases at J, leaving 8 bases unmatched. The CDR3 spans 16 residues. The CDR3 bases that were read are TGCAGTGCTAGGAGGGGAGGGACTAGCGGGAGTGAGACC. Protein product: CSARRGGTSGSET. The full CDR3 protein reads CSARRGGTSGSETQYF.

This clone occurred many times. The read terminates 3 residues ahead of where the CDR3 ends, so the germline J gene completes it. V and J are TRBV20-1 and TRBJ2-5, with 10 bases fitting TRBD2. Germline V lookup: CDR1 DFQATT, CDR2 SNEGSKA (reference sequence). This CDR3 spans 18 amino acids. V shed 0 bases and J 0 bases; nucleotides not matched to a gene: 10. The CDR3 protein is CSAREQDSGRNYQETQYF. The covered CDR3 bases are TGCAGTGCTAGAGAGCAGGATAGCGGGAGGAATTACCAAGAGACC.

The sample holds many counts of this clone. This CDR3 is CASSLGGRGETQYF. The sequenced CDR3 bases are TGTGCCAGCAGCTTGGGCGGGAGGGGGGAGACC. The chain couples TRBV5-4 to TRBJ2-5; 9 nucleotides align to TRBD2. The observed sequence ends 3 residues before the CDR3 terminus, with the missing tail filled in from the germline J gene. CDR1 is SGHNT, CDR2 YYREEE, per germline (reference sequence). The CDR3 extends over 14 amino acids. The V and J ends lost 0 bases and 5 bases, in that order; junction bases with no gene match: 2.